The TCR beta chain under discussion was sequenced for a study of cytomegalovirus exposure and HLA in healthy donors. The PCR used 60 Vbeta and 13 Jbeta primers. Generated by immunoSEQ multiplex PCR, the TCRdb table keeps only in-frame clones and is missing some. The sample comprises approximately 110,000 clones, around 77% of which are singletons, and roughly 13% rests with the top ten. Sequencing was done on a sample of PBMCs. This clonotype was sampled from a woman aged 40 to 50 in good health and CMV-seropositive.

This CDR3 is CASSAAGPGPNTGELFF. CDR3 sequence (DNA): TGTGCCAGCAGTGCCGCGGGGCCGGGACCTAACACCGGGGAGCTGTTTTTT. The chain carries TRBV9 and TRBJ2-2; maybe TRBD2 (6 bases). CDR1 and CDR2 (germline): SGDLS, YYNGEE. V lost 5 bases to trimming and J lost 2 bases, with 19 bases between them. The CDR3 contains 17 residues.